This TCR beta chain was identified during a study of cytomegalovirus exposure and HLA in healthy donors. A multiplex PCR was run with 60 Vbeta primers and 13 Jbeta primers. Sequenced by immunoSEQ multiplex PCR; TCRdb stores in-frame clones only, minus some. The table records some 150,000 clones, 70% to 80% of them present only once. Germline V CDR1 and CDR2: SGDLS, YYNGEE. The ends lost 0 bases at V and 5 bases at J; junction bases unmatched: 2. This CDR3 spans 14 amino acids. The rearrangement joins TRBV9 to TRBJ2-7; 10 nucleotides align to TRBD1. Sequencing input: PBMCs. This sequence originates from a woman in her forties or fifties in good health and CMV-seronegative. CDR3 region: CASSVEGQGNEQYF. CDR3 DNA sequence: TGTGCCAGCAGCGTAGAGGGACAGGGGAACGAGCAGTACTTC.